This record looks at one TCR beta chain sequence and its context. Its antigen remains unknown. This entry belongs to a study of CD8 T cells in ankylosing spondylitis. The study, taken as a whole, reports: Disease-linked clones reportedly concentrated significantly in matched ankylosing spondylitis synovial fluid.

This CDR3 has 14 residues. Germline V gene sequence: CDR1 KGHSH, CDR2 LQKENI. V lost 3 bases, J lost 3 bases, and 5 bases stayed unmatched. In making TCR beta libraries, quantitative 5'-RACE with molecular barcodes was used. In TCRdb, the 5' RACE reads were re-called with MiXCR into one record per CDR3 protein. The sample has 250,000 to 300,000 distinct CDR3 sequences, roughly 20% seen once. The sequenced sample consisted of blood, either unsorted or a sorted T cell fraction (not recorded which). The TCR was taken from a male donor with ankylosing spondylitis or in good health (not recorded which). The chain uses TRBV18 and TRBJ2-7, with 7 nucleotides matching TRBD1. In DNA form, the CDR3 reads TGTGCCAGCTCACCTCCCGACAGGGTCTACGAGCAGTACGTC. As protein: CASSPPDRVYEQYV.